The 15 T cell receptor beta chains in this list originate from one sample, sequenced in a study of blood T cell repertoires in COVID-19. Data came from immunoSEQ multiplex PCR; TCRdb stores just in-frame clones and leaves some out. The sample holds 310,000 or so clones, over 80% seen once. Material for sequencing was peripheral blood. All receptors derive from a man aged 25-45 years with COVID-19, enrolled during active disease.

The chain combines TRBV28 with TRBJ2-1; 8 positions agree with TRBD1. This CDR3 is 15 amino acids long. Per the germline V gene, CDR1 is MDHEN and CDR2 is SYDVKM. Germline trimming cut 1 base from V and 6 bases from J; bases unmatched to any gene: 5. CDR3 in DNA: TGTGCCAGCAGTTTATCTGCAGGGGGCTTCAATGAGCAGTTCTTC. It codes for CASSLSAGGFNEQFF.

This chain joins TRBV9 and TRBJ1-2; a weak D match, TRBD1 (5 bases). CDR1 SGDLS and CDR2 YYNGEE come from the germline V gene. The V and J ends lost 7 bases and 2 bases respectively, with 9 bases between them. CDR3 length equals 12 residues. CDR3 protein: CASSQGNYGYTF. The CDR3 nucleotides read TGTGCCAGCTCCCAGGGAAACTATGGCTACACCTTC.

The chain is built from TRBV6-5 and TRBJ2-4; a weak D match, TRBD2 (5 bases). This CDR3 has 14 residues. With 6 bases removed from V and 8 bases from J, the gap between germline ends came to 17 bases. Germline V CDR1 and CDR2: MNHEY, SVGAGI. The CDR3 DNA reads TGTGCCAGCAGGCGGCTAGCAATCGGGGACATTCAGTACTTC. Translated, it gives CASRRLAIGDIQYF.

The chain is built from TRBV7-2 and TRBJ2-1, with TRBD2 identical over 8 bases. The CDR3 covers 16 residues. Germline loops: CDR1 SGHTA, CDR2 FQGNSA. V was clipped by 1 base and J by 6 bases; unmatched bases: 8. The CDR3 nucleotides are TGTGCCAGCAGCTTAGGTGGAGCGGGGGTGACCAATGAGCAGTTCTTC. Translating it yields CASSLGGAGVTNEQFF.

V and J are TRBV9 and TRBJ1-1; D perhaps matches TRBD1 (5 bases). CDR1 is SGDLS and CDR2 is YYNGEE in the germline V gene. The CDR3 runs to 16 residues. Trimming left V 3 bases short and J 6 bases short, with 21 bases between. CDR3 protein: CASSAIQARGMAEAFF. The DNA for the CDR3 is TGTGCCAGCAGCGCCATACAGGCTCGCGGAATGGCTGAAGCTTTCTTT.

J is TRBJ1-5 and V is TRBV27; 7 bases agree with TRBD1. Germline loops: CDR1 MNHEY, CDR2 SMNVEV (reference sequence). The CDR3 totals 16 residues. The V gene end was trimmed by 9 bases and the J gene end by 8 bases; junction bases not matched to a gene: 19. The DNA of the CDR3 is TGTGCCAGAGGAAGCGGGGGAAGGGGGCTAGTTGAGCCCCAGCATTTT. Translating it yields CARGSGGRGLVEPQHF.

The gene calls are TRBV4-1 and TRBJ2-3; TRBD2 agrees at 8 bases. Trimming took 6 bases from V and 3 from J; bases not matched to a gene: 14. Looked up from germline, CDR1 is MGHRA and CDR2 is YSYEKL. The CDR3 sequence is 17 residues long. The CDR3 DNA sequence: TGCGCCAGCAGGGGCCCCAGGACTAGCCGGAGAACAGATACGCAGTATTTT. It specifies CASRGPRTSRRTDTQYF.

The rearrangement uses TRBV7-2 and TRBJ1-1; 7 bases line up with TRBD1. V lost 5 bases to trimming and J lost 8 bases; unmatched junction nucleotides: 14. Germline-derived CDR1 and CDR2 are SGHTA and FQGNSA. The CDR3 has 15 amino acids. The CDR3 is CASSAPNTRDREAFF. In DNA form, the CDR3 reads TGTGCCAGCAGCGCCCCCAACACTCGGGACAGAGAAGCTTTCTTT. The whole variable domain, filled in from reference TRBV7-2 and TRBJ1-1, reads GAGVSQSPSNKVTEKGKDVELRCDPISGHTALYWYRQSLGQGLEFLIYFQGNSAPDKSGLPSDRFSAERTGGSVSTLTIQRTQQEDSAVYLCASSAPNTRDREAFFGQGTRLTVV.

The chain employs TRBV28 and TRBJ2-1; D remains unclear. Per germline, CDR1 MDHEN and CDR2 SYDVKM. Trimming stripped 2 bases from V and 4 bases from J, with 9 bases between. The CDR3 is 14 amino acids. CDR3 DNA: TGTGCCAGCAGTTTAAGAGACTCGTACAATGAGCAGTTCTTC. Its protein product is CASSLRDSYNEQFF.

DNA for the CDR3: TGTGCCAGTAGTATAAATAGCCCTGGGAATGAAAAACTGTTTTTT. Translation gives CASSINSPGNEKLFF. This rearrangement joins TRBV19 to TRBJ1-4, with no clear D. The CDR3 has 15 amino acids. Germline CDR1 LNHDA, CDR2 SQIVND (reference sequence). The V end was cut by 2 bases, the J end by 5 bases, with 12 bases between. The variable domain in full, completed from reference TRBV19 and TRBJ1-4, reads DGGITQSPKYLFRKEGQNVTLSCEQNLNHDAMYWYRQDPGQGLRLIYYSQIVNDFQKGDIAEGYSVSREKKESFPLTVTSAQKNPTAFYLCASSINSPGNEKLFFGSGTQLSVL.

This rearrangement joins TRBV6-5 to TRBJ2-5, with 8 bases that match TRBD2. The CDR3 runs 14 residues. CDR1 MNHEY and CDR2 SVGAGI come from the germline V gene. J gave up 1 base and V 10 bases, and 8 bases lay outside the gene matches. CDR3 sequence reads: CATVAGSVQETQYF. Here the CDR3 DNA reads TGTGCCACAGTAGCGGGGAGCGTCCAAGAGACCCAGTACTTC.

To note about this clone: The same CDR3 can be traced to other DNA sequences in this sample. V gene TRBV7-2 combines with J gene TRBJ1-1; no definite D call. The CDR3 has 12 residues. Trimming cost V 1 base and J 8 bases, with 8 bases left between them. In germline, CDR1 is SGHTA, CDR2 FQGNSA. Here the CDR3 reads CASSLVGVEAFF. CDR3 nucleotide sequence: TGTGCCAGCAGCTTAGTTGGAGTAGAAGCTTTCTTT.

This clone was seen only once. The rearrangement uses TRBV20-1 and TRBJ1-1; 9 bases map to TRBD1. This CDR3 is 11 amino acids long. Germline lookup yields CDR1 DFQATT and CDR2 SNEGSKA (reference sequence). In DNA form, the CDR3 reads TGCAGGGGACAGGGAGGGACTGAAGCTTTCTTT. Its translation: CRGQGGTEAFF.

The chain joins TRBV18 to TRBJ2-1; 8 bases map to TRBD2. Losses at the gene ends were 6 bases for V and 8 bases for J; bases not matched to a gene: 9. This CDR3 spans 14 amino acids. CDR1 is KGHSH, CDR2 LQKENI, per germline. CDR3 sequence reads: CASSPVRTSHEQFF. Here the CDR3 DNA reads TGTGCCAGCTCCCCCGTAAGGACTAGCCATGAGCAGTTCTTC.

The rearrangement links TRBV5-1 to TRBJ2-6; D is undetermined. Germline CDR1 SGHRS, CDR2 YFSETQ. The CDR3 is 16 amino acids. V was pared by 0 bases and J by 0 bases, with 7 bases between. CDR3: CASSLDSFSGANVLTF. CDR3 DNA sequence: TGCGCCAGCAGCTTGGACAGTTTCTCTGGGGCCAACGTCCTGACTTTC.